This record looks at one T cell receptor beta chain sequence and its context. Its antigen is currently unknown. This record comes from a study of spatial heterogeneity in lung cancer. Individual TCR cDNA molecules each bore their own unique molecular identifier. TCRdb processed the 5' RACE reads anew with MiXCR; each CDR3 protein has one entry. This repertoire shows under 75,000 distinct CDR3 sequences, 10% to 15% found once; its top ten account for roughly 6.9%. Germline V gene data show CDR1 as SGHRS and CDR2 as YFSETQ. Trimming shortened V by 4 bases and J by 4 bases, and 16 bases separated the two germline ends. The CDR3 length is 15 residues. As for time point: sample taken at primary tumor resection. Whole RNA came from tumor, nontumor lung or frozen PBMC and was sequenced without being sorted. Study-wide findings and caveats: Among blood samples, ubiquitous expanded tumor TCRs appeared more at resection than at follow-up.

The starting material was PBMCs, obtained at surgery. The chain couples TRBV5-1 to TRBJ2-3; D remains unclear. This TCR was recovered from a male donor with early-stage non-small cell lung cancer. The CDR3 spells CASSLRASLSDTQYF. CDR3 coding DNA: TGCGCCAGCAGCCTCCGGGCCTCTCTCTCAGATACGCAGTATTTT.